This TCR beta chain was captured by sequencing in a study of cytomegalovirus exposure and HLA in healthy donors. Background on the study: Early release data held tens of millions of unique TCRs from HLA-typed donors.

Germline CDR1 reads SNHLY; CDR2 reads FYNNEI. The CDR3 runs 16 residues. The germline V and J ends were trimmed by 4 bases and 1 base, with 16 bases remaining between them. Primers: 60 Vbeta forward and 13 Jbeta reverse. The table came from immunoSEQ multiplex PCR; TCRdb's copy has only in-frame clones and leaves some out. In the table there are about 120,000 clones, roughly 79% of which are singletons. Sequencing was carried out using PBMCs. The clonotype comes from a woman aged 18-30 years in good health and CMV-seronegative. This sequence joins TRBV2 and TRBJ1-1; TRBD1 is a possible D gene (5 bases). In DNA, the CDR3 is TGTGCCAGCAGTGGGCAGGGTATGGGGAAGAACACTGAAGCTTTCTTT. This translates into CASSGQGMGKNTEAFF. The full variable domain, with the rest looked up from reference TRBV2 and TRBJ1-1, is EPEVTQTPSHQVTQMGQEVILRCVPISNHLYFYWYRQILGQKVEFLVSFYNNEISEKSEIFDDQFSVERPDGSNFTLKIRSTKLEDSAMYFCASSGQGMGKNTEAFFGQGTRLTVV.